The clone carrying this T cell receptor beta chain has ten or more counts. This CDR3 comprises 13 residues. Trimming removed 3 bases from V and 5 bases from J; junction bases left unmatched: 3. Germline V gene lookup returns CDR1 SGHNT and CDR2 YYREEE (reference sequence). The sample belongs to a study of molecular identifiers for immune sequencing clone quantification. TCRdb re-analysed the PCR reads in MiXCR, keeping a single row per CDR3 protein. The sample shows about half a million distinct CDR3 sequences, 25% of them seen only once. The rearrangement uses TRBV5-4 and TRBJ2-5; 8 bases map to TRBD1. This clonotype was sampled from a human donor in good health. Some libraries in this study had Jurkat cell RNA spiked in. Sequences were obtained from naive CD8+ T cells from blood, with Jurkat cell RNA spiked in. Subset here: FACS-sorted CD8+CD4-CCR7+CD45RA+ naive T cells. CDR3 coding DNA: TGTGCCAGCAGCTCAGGGGGCCCTGAGACCCAGTACTTC. Amino acid sequence: CASSSGGPETQYF.